Listed below are T cell receptor beta chains from one sample, sequenced in a study of Graves' ophthalmopathy and Graves' hyperthyroidism. TCRdb recomputed calls from the multiplex PCR reads with MiXCR, one row per CDR3 protein. Among hundreds of thousands of distinct CDR3 sequences listed, 22% were seen once. The sequenced sample was peripheral blood. The receptors derive from a woman aged 18-29 years with stable Graves' hyperthyroidism. Some clones in this sample may be carry-over from other donors' samples. CDR3s include the opening cysteine and the closing phenylalanine or tryptophan. D genes are given only for firm matches. Size values are once, few and many counts, or a class for expanded clones, and some rows have none.

>many|.|TRBV11-2|TRBJ1-3
TGTGCCAGCAGTCTTGATGGAAACACCATATATTTT
CASSLDGNTIYF
>many|.|TRBV28|TRBJ2-7
TGTGCCAGCAGTCCCGCCCCCGGGGCTCTCGAGCAGTACTTC
CASSPAPGALEQYF
>few|.|TRBV7-2|TRBJ1-1
TGTGCCAGCAGCTTAGGGCGTGTAGGAGGGAACACTGAAGCTTTCTTT
CASSLGRVGGNTEAFF
>once|.|TRBV27|TRBJ1-6
TGTGCCAGCAGTGCAAATCGGAATTCACCCCTCCACTTT
CASSANRNSPLHF
>.|.|TRBV15|TRBJ1-5
TGTGCCACCAGCAGGGCCGGCAGATCCAATCAGCCCCAGCATTTT
CATSRAGRSNQPQHF
>.|.|TRBV3-1|TRBJ2-7
TGTGCCAGCAGCCGCAGAGATGGCGCCACCGAGCAGTACTTC
CASSRRDGATEQYF
>many|.|TRBV6-5|TRBJ2-4
TGTGCCAGCAGTTACGGAAGGGTTCGGGACATTCAGTACTTC
CASSYGRVRDIQYF
>few|.|TRBV13|TRBJ1-1
TGTGCCAGCAGCTCCCGACGGGACGCGAACACTGAAGCTTTCTTT
CASSSRRDANTEAFF
>many|.|TRBV7-3|TRBJ2-4
TGTGCCAGCAGCCCTGGGCCGGGCAGGGGTACCAAAAACATTCAGTACTTC
CASSPGPGRGTKNIQYF
>.|TRBD1|TRBV6-1|TRBJ2-7
TGTGCCAGCAGGGGACAGGGATCGGACTTC
CASRGQGSDF
>many|.|TRBV20-1|TRBJ2-5
TGCAGTGCTAGGTCCGGACAAGAGACCCAGTACTTC
CSARSGQETQYF
>many|TRBD2|TRBV20-1|TRBJ2-2
TGCAGTGCTAGCCGCGGGAGTGGTAACACCGGGGAGCTGTTTTTT
CSASRGSGNTGELFF
>.|.|TRBV6-1|TRBJ1-2
TGTGCCAGCAGCACCGACGGACGGTATGGCTACACCTTC
CASSTDGRYGYTF
>many|.|TRBV20-1|TRBJ2-4
TGCAGTGCTAGAGGGGTATCAAATTTGGACATTCAGTACTTC
CSARGVSNLDIQYF
>many|TRBD1|TRBV9|TRBJ1-1
TGTGCCAGCAGCGTTACAGGGGTTACTGAAGCTTTCTTT
CASSVTGVTEAFF
>.|TRBD2|TRBV12-3/TRBV12-4|TRBJ2-4
TGTGCCAGCAGTCGCGGGGGGGCCCCCAACATTCAGTACTTC
CASSRGGAPNIQYF
>.|.|TRBV9|TRBJ1-1
TGTGCCAGCAGCGTGGATGACAACCCGAACACTGAAGCTTTCTTT
CASSVDDNPNTEAFF
>many|.|TRBV7-2|TRBJ2-4
TGTGCCAGCAGCCCAGACATGGCCAAAAACATTCAGTACTTC
CASSPDMAKNIQYF
>many|.|TRBV15|TRBJ1-1
TGTGCCACCAGCAGAGAGAGGATGAAGGGAGACACTGAAGCTTTCTTT
CATSRERMKGDTEAFF
>.|.|TRBV11-2|TRBJ1-1
TGTGCCAGCAGCTTTGGGGGGGCTGGGAACACTGAAGCTTTCTTT
CASSFGGAGNTEAFF
>.|.|TRBV12-3/TRBV12-4|TRBJ1-5
TGTGCCAGCAGTTTTGGAGGTGTTAGCAATCAGCCCCAGCATTTT
CASSFGGVSNQPQHF
>many|.|TRBV6-1|TRBJ1-5
TGTGCCAGCAGTGCTCAGGGGATCGGGGCTCAGCCCCAGCATTTT
CASSAQGIGAQPQHF
>many|TRBD1|TRBV28|TRBJ2-7
TGTGCCATCAGAGCCGGGACAGGGCCCTTATACGAGCAGTACTTC
CAIRAGTGPLYEQYF
>many|.|TRBV6-1|TRBJ2-7
TGTGCCAGCAGTGAAGTTGGGGGAGTCGCCCACTACGAGCAGTACTTC
CASSEVGGVAHYEQYF
>many|.|TRBV2|TRBJ2-5
TGTGCCAGCAGCTCGGCGGGGACGCAAGCCCAAGAGACCCAGTACTTC
CASSSAGTQAQETQYF
>few|TRBD2|TRBV7-3|TRBJ2-2
TGTGCCAGCAGCTTCAGCGGGGGGGCTACCGGGGAGCTGTTTTTT
CASSFSGGATGELFF
>.|TRBD1|TRBV20-1|TRBJ2-2
TGCAGTGCTAGCCAGGGGGCTAGCGGGGAGCTGTTTTTT
CSASQGASGELFF
>many|TRBD2|TRBV24-1|TRBJ2-5
TGTGCCACCAGTGATCCAGCAGCGGGAGGGCTAGAGACCCAGTACTTC
CATSDPAAGGLETQYF
>many|.|TRBV10-3|TRBJ1-1
TGTGCCATCAGTGAAGCTGGGCAGCAGAACACTGAAGCTTTCTTT
CAISEAGQQNTEAFF
>few|TRBD2|TRBV20-1|TRBJ2-5
TGCAGTGCTAGAGATGTTAGCGGGTCAATAGAGACCAAGTACTTC
CSARDVSGSIETKYF
>.|TRBD2|TRBV20-1|TRBJ2-5
TGCAGTGCTAGACCCCGGGAGGGCCTTTGGGCTCAGACCCAGTACTTC
CSARPREGLWAQTQYF